One and the same sample provided the 8 T cell receptor beta chains below, sequenced in a study of technical replicates of blood from a few donors. Sequencing was performed with immunoSEQ multiplex PCR; in TCRdb, only in-frame clones are kept and a portion is missing. Counted here are about 79,000 clones, 91% occurring once; the ten biggest clones make up under 0.5%. The sample comprised T cells isolated from PBMCs. These receptors were collected from a human donor in good health. Some clones in this sample may be carry-over from other donors' samples.

The chain recombines TRBV6-7 with TRBJ2-1; D is undetermined. Being an ORF, TRBV6-7 has a function that is uncertain. V gave up 0 bases and J gave up 2 bases, with 20 bases separating them. CDR3 size: 19 residues. The CDR3 DNA sequence: TGTGCCAGCAGTTACTCGAAGCAACGTCCGATGTTACCCTACAATGAGCAGTTCTTC. Its protein is CASSYSKQRPMLPYNEQFF.

This chain connects TRBV18 to TRBJ1-2; 9 nucleotides align to TRBD1. The V segment lost 6 bases and the J segment 6 bases; nucleotides outside the gene matches: 14. The CDR3 spans 16 residues. Germline V CDR1 and CDR2: KGHSH, LQKENI. CDR3 sequence: CASSQIIGTGKDGYTF. The CDR3 region has the DNA TGTGCCAGCTCCCAAATTATAGGGACAGGGAAGGATGGCTACACCTTC.

The chain has TRBV9 and TRBJ1-1, with D unresolved. In germline, CDR1 is SGDLS, CDR2 YYNGEE. CDR3 length: 14 residues. Trimming left V 4 bases short and J 0 bases short, with 10 bases between. CDR3 sequence (DNA): TGTGCCAGCAGCCTGGAGGGTCTGAACACTGAAGCTTTCTTT. Residues: CASSLEGLNTEAFF. Together with reference TRBV9 and TRBJ1-1, the CDR3 gives the full variable domain: DSGVTQTPKHLITATGQRVTLRCSPRSGDLSVYWYQQSLDQGLQFLIQYYNGEERAKGNILERFSAQQFPDLHSELNLSSLELGDSALYFCASSLEGLNTEAFFGQGTRLTVV.

The CDR3 spells CASGPWIGRQETQYF. DNA of the CDR3: TGTGCCAGCGGGCCTTGGATTGGGAGACAAGAGACCCAGTACTTC. V and J are TRBV11-2 and TRBJ2-5; D might be TRBD2 (5 bases). The V gene's germline CDR1 is SGHAT and CDR2 FQNNGV. Trimming took 8 bases from V and 2 from J, leaving 18 bases between them. CDR3 length: 15 residues. The variable domain in full, with the rest retrieved from reference TRBV11-2 and TRBJ2-5, is EAGVAQSPRYKIIEKRQSVAFWCNPISGHATLYWYQQILGQGPKLLIQFQNNGVVDDSQLPKDRFSAERLKGVDSTLKIQPAKLEDSAVYLCASGPWIGRQETQYFGPGTRLLVL.

The rearrangement uses TRBV25-1 and TRBJ2-5; maybe TRBD1 (6 bases). V was clipped by 7 bases and J by 2 bases, with 11 bases between them. Germline V lookup: CDR1 MGHDK, CDR2 SYGVNS. The CDR3 contains 13 residues. CDR3 region: CASTRQAQETQYF. The CDR3 DNA is TGTGCCAGCACGAGACAGGCTCAAGAGACCCAGTACTTC.

The chain combines TRBV5-8 with TRBJ2-3, with D maybe TRBD2 (5 bases). V was cut by 0 bases and J by 4 bases, with 12 bases left in between. CDR3 length: 15 residues. The germline V gene encodes CDR1 SGHTS and CDR2 YDEGEE. The chain's CDR3 is CASSLGGSRADTQYF. The CDR3, as DNA: TGTGCCAGCAGCTTGGGAGGGAGTAGGGCAGATACGCAGTATTTT.

This chain joins TRBV6-1 and TRBJ1-2; D unclear. The CDR3 totals 13 residues. V shed 2 bases and J shed 3 bases, with 7 bases lying between them. CDR1 is MNHNS and CDR2 is SASEGT in the germline V gene. As DNA, the CDR3 is TGTGCCAGCAGTGAAACCGCAGACTATGGCTACACCTTC. This gives the protein CASSETADYGYTF.

The V and J genes are TRBV25-1 and TRBJ2-1, with D maybe TRBD2 (6 bases). The CDR3 has 14 residues. In germline, CDR1 is MGHDK, CDR2 SYGVNS. V was cut by 2 bases and J by 3 bases, with 8 bases left in between. CDR3: CASSESGHYNEQFF. For the CDR3, the DNA is TGTGCCAGCAGTGAAAGCGGGCACTACAATGAGCAGTTCTTC. The full variable domain, rest sourced from reference TRBV25-1 and TRBJ2-1, is EADIYQTPRYLVIGTGKKITLECSQTMGHDKMYWYQQDPGMELHLIHYSYGVNSTEKGDLSSESTVSRIRTEHFPLTLESARPSHTSQYLCASSESGHYNEQFFGPGTRLTVL.